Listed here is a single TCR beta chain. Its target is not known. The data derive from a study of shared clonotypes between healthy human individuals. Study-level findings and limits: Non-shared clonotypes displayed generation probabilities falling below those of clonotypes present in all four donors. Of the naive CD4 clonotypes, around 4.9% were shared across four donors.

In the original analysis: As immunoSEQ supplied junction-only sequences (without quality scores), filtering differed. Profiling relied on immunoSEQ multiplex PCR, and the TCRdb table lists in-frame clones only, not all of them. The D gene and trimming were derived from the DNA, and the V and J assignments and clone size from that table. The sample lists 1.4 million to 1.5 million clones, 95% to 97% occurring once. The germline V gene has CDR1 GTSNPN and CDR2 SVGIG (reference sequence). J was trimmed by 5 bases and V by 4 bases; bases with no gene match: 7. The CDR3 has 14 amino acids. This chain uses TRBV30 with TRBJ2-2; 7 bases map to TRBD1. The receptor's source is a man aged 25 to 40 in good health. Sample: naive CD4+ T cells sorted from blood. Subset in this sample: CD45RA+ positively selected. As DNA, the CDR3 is TGTGCCTGGAAGACAGGGAGTCATACCGGGGAGCTGTTTTTT. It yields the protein CAWKTGSHTGELFF.